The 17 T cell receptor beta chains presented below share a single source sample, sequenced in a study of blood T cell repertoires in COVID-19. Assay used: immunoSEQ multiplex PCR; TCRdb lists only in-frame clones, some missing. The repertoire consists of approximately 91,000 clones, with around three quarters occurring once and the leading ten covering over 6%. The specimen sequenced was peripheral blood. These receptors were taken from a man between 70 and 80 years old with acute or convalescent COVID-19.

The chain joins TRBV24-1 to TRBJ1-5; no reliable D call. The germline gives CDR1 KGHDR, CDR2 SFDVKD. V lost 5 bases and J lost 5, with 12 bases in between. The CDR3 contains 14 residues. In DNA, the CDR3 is TGTGCCACCAGTGTCGCCGGTCAATATCAGCCCCAGCATTTT. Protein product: CATSVAGQYQPQHF.

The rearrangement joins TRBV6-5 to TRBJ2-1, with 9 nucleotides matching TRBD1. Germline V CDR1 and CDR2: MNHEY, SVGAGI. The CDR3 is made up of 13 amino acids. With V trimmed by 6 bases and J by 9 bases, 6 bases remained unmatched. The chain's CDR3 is CASRWDRVTEQFF. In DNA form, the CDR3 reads TGTGCCAGCAGATGGGACAGGGTAACTGAGCAGTTCTTC.

In DNA form, the CDR3 reads TGTGCCAGCAGCTTACAATATAGTCGGACAGGGGGTCGAGAGACCCAGTACTTC. Translated, it gives CASSLQYSRTGGRETQYF. J is TRBJ2-5 and V is TRBV7-2, with 10 bases matching TRBD1. The germline CDR1 and CDR2 sequences are SGHTA and FQGNSA. J lost 4 bases, V lost 2 bases, and 13 bases had no gene match. The CDR3 loop spans 18 amino acids.

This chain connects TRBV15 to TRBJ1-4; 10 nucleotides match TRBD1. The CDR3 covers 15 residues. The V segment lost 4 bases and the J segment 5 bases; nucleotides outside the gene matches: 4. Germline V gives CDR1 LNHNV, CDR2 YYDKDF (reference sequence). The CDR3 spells CATSIPGQGNEKLFF. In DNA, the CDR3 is TGTGCCACCAGCATTCCGGGACAGGGGAATGAAAAACTGTTTTTT.

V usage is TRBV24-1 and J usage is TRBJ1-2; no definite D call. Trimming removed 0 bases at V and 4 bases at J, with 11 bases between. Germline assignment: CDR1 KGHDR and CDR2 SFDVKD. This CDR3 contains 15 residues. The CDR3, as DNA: TGTGCCACCAGTGATTTGGAAGCCGAGATCTATGGCTACACCTTC. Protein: CATSDLEAEIYGYTF.

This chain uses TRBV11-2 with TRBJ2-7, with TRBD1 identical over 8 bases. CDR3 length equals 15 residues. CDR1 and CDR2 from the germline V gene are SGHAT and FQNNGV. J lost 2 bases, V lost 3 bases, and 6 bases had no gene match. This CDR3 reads CASSLGQGAAYEQYF. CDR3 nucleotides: TGTGCCAGCAGCTTGGGGCAGGGGGCCGCCTACGAGCAGTACTTC.

The CDR3 is CASRVIGTGSYEQYF. Here the CDR3 DNA reads TGTGCCAGCAGGGTGATAGGGACAGGCTCCTACGAGCAGTACTTC. V usage is TRBV28 and J usage is TRBJ2-7, with 8 bases that match TRBD1. This CDR3 is built from 15 residues. Trimming took 6 bases from V and 0 from J; bases not matched to a gene: 7. Germline CDR1 and CDR2: MDHEN and SYDVKM.

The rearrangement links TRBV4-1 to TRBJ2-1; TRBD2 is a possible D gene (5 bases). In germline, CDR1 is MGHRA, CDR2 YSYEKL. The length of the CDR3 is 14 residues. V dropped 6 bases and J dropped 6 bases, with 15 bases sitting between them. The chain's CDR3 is CASSPGLLGNEQFF. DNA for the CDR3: TGCGCCAGCAGTCCCGGACTGCTGGGCAATGAGCAGTTCTTC.

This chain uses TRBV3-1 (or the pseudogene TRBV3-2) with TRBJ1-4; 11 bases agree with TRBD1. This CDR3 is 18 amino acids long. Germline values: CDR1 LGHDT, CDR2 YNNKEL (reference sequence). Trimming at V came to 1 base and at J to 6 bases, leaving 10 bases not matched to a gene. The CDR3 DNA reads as TGTGCCAGCAGCCAAGGCCTCGGGACAGGGGGTTCAGATGAAAAACTGTTTTTT. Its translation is CASSQGLGTGGSDEKLFF.

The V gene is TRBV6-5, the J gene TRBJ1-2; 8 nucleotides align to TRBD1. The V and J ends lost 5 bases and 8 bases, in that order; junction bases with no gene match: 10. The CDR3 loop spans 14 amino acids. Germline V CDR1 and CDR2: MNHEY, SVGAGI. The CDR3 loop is CASSRTGTEHGYTF. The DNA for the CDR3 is TGTGCCAGCAGTCGGACAGGGACAGAACACGGCTACACCTTC.

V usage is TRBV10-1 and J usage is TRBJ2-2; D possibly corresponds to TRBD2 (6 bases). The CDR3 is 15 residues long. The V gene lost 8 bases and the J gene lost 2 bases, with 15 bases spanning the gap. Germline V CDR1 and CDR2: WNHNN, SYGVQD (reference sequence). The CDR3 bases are TGCGCCAGCGGGCCCGTCGGGGGAAACACCGGGGAGCTGTTTTTT. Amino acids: CASGPVGGNTGELFF.

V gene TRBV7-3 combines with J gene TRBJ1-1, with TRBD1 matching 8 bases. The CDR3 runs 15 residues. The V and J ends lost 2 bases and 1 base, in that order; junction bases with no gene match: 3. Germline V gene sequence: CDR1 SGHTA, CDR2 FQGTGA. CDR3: CASSLQGAGNTEAFF. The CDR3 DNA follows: TGTGCCAGCAGCTTACAGGGGGCCGGGAACACTGAAGCTTTCTTT.

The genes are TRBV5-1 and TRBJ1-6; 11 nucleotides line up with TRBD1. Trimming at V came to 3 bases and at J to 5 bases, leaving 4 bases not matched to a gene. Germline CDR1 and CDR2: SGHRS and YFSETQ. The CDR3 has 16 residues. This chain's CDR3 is CASSSTDRGHNSPLHF. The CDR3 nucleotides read TGCGCCAGCAGCTCGACGGACAGGGGGCATAATTCACCCCTCCACTTT.

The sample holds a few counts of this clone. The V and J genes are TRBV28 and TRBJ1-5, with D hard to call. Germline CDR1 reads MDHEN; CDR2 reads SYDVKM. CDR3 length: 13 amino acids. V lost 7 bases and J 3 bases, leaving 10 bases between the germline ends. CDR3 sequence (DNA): TGTGCCAGCACGGGAAGGTTCAATCAGCCCCAGCATTTT. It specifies CASTGRFNQPQHF.

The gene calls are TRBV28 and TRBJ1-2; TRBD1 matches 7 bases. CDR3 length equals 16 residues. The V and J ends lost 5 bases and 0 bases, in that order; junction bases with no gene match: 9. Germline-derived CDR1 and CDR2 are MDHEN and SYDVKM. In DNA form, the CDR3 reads TGTGCCAGCAGTGAACCCCGGGACAGAGCTAACTATGGCTACACCTTC. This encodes CASSEPRDRANYGYTF.

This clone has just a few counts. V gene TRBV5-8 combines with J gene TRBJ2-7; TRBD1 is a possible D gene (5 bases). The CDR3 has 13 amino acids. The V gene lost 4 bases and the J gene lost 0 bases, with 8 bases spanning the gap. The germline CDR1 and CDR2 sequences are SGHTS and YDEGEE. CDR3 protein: CASSIRDSYEQYV. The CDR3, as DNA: TGTGCCAGCAGCATCAGGGACTCCTACGAGCAGTACGTC.

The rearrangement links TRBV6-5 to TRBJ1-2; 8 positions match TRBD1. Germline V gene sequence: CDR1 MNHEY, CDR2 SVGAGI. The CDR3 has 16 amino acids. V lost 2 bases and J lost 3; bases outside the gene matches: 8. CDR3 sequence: CASSYHQTGVHYGYTF. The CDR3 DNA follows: TGTGCCAGCAGTTACCATCAGACAGGGGTTCACTATGGCTACACCTTC.